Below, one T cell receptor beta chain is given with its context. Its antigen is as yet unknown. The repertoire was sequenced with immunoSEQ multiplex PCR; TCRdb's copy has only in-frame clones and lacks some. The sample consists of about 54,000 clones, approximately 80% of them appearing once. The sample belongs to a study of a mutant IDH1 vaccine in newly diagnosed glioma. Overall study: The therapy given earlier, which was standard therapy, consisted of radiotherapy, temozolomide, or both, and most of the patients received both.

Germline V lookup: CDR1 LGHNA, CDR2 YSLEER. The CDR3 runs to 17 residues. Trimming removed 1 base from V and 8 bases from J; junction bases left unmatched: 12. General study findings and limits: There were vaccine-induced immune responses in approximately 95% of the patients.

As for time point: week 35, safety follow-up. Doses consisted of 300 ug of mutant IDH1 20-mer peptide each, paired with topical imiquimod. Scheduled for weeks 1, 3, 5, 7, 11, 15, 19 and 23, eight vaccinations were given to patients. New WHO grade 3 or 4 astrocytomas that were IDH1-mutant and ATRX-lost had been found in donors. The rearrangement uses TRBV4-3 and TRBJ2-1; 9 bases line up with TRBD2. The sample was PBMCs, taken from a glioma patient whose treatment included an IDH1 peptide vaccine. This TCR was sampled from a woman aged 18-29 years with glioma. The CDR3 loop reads CASSQVGAGGPVYEQFF. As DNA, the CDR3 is TGCGCCAGCAGCCAAGTCGGGGCGGGGGGGCCAGTATATGAGCAGTTCTTC.